This T cell receptor beta chain is from a study of T cells in Graves' hyperthyroidism and ophthalmopathy. The CDR3 totals 11 residues. Trimming left V 0 bases short and J 8 bases short, with 5 bases between. In germline, CDR1 is SGDLS, CDR2 YYNGEE. Amplification targeted TCR beta CDR3 regions from RNA transcripts. Carried out on the TCR CDR3, a first-round RT-PCR used the HTBI primer set. TCRdb re-derived calls from the multiplex PCR reads in MiXCR, one entry per CDR3 protein. The table has roughly 290,000 distinct CDR3 sequences, roughly 15% seen once. This clonotype was seen ten or more times. This receptor was taken from a woman aged 35 to 49 with Graves' hyperthyroidism. The chain employs TRBV9 and TRBJ1-1, with a tentative D call TRBD1 (5 bases). The sequencing input was blood. DNA for the CDR3: TGTGCCAGCAGCGTAGGACAGGAAGCTTTCTTT. Translation gives CASSVGQEAFF.